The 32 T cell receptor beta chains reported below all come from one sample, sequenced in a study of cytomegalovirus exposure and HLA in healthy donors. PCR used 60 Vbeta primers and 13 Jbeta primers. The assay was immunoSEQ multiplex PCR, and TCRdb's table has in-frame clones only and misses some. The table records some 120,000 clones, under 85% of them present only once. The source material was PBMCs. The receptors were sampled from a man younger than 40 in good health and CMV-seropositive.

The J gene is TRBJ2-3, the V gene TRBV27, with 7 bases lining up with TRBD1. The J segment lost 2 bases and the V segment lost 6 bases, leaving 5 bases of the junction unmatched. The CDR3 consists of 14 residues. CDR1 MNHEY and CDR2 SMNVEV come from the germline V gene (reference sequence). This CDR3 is CASSKTGFTDTQYF. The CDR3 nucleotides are TGTGCCAGCAGCAAGACAGGGTTCACAGATACGCAGTATTTT.

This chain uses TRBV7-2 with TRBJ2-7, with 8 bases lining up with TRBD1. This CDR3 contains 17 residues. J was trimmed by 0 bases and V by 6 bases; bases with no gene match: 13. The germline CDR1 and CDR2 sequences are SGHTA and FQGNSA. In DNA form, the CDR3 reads TGTGCCAGCAGTTTTACCATCGACAGGGGAAGCTCCTACGAGCAGTACTTC. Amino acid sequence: CASSFTIDRGSSYEQYF.

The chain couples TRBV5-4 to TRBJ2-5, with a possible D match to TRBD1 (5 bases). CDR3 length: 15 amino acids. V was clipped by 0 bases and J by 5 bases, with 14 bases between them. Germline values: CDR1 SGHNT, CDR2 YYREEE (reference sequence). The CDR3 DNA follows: TGTGCCAGCAGCTTGGCCGCAGGGTCCTGGGAGACCCAGTACTTC. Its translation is CASSLAAGSWETQYF.

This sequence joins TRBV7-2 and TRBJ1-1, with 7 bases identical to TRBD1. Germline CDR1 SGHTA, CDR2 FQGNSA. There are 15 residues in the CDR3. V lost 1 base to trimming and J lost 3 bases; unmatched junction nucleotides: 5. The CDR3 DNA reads TGTGCCAGCAGCTTAGGAACAGGGGAATACACTGAAGCTTTCTTT. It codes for CASSLGTGEYTEAFF.

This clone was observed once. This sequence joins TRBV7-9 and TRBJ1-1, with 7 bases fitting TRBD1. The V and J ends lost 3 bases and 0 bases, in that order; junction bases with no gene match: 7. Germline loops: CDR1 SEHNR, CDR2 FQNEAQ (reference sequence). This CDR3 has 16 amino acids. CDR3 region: CASSFPGTAMNTEAFF. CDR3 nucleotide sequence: TGTGCCAGCAGCTTCCCCGGGACAGCCATGAACACTGAAGCTTTCTTT. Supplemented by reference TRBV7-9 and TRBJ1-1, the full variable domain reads DTGVSQNPRHKITKRGQNVTFRCDPISEHNRLYWYRQTLGQGPEFLTYFQNEAQLEKSRLLSDRFSAERPKGSFSTLEIQRTEQGDSAMYLCASSFPGTAMNTEAFFGQGTRLTVV.

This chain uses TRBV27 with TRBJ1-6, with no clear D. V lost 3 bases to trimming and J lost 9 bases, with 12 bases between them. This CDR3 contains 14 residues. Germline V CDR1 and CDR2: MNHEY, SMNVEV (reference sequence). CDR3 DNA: TGTGCCAGCAGTTTCTCGCGAGGGCTTTCACCCCTCCACTTT. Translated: CASSFSRGLSPLHF.

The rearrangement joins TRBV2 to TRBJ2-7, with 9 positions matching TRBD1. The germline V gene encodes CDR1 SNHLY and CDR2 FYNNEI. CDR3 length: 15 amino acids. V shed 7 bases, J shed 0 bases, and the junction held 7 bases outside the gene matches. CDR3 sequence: CASTLGQGGSYEQYF. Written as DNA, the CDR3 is TGTGCCAGCACCCTGGGACAGGGCGGCTCCTACGAGCAGTACTTC.

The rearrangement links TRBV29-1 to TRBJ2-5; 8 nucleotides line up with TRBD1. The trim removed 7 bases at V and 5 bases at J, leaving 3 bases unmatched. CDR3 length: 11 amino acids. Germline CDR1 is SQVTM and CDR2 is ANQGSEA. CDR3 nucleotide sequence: TGCAGCGGACAGGGGACGGAGACCCAGTACTTC. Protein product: CSGQGTETQYF.

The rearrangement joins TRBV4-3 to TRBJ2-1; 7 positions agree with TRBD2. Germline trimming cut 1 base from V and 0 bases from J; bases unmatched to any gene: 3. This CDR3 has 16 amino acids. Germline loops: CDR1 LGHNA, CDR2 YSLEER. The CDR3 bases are TGCGCCAGCAGCCAAGTTGGGGGGGACTCCTACAATGAGCAGTTCTTC. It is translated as CASSQVGGDSYNEQFF.

For the CDR3, the DNA is TGTGCCAGCAGCGAGACGCAGGGGGCAGGGGAGACCCAGTACTTC. Translation gives CASSETQGAGETQYF. The gene calls are TRBV7-3 and TRBJ2-5, with 8 nucleotides matching TRBD1. The germline gives CDR1 SGHTA, CDR2 FQGTGA. With V trimmed by 5 bases and J by 5 bases, 10 bases remained unmatched. The CDR3 sequence is 15 residues long. Full variable domain (rest looked up from reference TRBV7-3 and TRBJ2-5): GAGVSQTPSNKVTEKGKYVELRCDPISGHTALYWYRQSLGQGPEFLIYFQGTGAADDSGLPNDRFFAVRPEGSVSTLKIQRTERGDSAVYLCASSETQGAGETQYFGPGTRLLVL.

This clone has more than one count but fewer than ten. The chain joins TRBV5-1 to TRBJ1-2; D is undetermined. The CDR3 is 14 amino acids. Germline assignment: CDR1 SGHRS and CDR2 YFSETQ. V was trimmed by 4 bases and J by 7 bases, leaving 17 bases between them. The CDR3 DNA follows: TGCGCCAGCAGCCCCACAACAGAGTCCCGTGGCTACACCTTC. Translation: CASSPTTESRGYTF.

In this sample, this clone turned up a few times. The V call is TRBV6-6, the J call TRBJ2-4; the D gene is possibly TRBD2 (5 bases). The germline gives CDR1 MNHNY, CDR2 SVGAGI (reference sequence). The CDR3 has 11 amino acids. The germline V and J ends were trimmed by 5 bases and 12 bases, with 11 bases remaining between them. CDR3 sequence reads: CASSKEEYQYF. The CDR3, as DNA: TGTGCCAGCAGTAAGGAGGAGTATCAGTACTTC.

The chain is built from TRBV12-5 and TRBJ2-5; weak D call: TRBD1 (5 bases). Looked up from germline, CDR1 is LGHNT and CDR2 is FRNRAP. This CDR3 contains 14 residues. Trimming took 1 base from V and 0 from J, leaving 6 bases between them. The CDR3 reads CASGLAGYQETQYF. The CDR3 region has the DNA TGTGCTAGTGGTTTGGCAGGGTACCAAGAGACCCAGTACTTC.

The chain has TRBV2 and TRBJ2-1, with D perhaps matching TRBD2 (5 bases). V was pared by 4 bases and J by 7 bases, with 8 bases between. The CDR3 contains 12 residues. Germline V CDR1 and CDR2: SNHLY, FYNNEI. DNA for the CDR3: TGTGCCAGCAGTGTATCGGGAAATGAGCAGTTCTTC. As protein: CASSVSGNEQFF.

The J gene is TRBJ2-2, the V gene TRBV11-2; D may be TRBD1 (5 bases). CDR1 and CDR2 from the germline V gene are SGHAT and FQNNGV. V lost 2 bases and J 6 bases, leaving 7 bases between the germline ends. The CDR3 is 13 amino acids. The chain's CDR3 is CASSLSRAGELFF. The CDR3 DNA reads TGTGCCAGCAGCTTATCCAGGGCCGGGGAGCTGTTTTTT. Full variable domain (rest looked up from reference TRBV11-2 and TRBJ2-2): EAGVAQSPRYKIIEKRQSVAFWCNPISGHATLYWYQQILGQGPKLLIQFQNNGVVDDSQLPKDRFSAERLKGVDSTLKIQPAKLEDSAVYLCASSLSRAGELFFGEGSRLTVL.

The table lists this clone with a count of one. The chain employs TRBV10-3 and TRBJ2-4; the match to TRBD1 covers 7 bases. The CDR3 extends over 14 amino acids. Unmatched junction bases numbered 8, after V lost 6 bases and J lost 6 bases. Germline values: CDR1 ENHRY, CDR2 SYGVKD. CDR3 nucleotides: TGTGCCATCAGGGGCGACAGGGTGGGAAACATTCAGTACTTC. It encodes CAIRGDRVGNIQYF.

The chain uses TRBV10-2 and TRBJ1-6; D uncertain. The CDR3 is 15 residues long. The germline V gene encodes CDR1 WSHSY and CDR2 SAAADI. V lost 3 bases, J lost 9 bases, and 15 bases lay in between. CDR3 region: CASSEYLPGFSPLHF. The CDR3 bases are TGCGCCAGCAGTGAATATCTCCCGGGTTTTTCACCCCTCCACTTT.

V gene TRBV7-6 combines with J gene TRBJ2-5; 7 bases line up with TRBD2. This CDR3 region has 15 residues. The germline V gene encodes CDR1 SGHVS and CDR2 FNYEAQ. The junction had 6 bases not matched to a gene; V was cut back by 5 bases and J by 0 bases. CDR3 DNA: TGTGCCAGCAGCGCTCCCCGGGGGGACCAAGAGACCCAGTACTTC. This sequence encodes CASSAPRGDQETQYF. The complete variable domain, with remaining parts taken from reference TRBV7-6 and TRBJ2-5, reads GAGVSQSPRYKVTKRGQDVALRCDPISGHVSLYWYRQALGQGPEFLTYFNYEAQQDKSGLPNDRFSAERPEGSISTLTIQRTEQRDSAMYRCASSAPRGDQETQYFGPGTRLLVL.

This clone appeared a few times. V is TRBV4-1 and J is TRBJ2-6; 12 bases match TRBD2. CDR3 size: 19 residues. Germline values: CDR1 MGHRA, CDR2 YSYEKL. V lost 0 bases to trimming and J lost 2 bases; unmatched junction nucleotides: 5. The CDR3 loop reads CASSQDRTSGGPGANVLTF. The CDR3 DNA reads TGCGCCAGCAGCCAAGATCGCACTAGCGGGGGGCCTGGGGCCAACGTCCTGACTTTC.

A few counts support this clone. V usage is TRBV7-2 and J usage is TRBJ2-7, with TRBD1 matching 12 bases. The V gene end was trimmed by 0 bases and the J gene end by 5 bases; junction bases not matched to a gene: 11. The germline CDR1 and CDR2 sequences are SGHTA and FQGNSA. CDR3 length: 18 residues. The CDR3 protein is CASSLALSGTGGGDEQYF. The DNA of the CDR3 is TGTGCCAGCAGCTTAGCCCTTTCCGGGACAGGGGGCGGCGACGAGCAGTACTTC.

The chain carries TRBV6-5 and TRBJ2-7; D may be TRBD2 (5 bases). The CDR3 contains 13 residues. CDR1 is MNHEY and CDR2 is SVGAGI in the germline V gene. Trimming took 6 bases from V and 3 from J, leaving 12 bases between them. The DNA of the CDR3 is TGTGCCAGCAGACCCGGACTGGACTACGAGCAGTACTTC. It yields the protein CASRPGLDYEQYF.

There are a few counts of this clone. The CDR3 loop reads CASSPTGYTEAFF. The CDR3 DNA sequence: TGTGCCAGTAGTCCGACAGGGTACACTGAAGCTTTCTTT. This chain uses TRBV19 with TRBJ1-1; 7 bases are a match to TRBD1. Germline V gene lookup returns CDR1 LNHDA and CDR2 SQIVND (reference sequence). The CDR3 covers 13 residues. V shed 5 bases, J shed 3 bases, and the junction held 3 bases outside the gene matches.

CDR3 sequence (DNA): TGTGCCAGCAGTCCCCGGGGAACGTACGAGCAGTACTTC. Translating gives CASSPRGTYEQYF. The rearrangement joins TRBV6-1 to TRBJ2-7, with D tentatively TRBD2 (5 bases). Between the trimmed V and J ends, which lost 5 bases and 4 bases, there was a span of 12 bases. This CDR3 has 13 residues. Looked up from germline, CDR1 is MNHNS and CDR2 is SASEGT.

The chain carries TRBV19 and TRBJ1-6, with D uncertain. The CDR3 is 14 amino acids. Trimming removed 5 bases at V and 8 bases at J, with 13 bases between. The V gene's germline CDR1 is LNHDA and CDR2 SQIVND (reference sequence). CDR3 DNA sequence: TGTGCCAGTAGTCGACGGTCCGGGGATTCACCCCTCCACTTT. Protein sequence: CASSRRSGDSPLHF.

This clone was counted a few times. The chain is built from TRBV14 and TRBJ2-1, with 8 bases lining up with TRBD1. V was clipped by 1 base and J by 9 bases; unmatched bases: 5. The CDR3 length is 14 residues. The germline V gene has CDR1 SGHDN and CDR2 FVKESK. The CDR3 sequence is CASSQGTGPCEQFF. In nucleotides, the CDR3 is TGTGCCAGCAGCCAAGGGACAGGGCCGTGTGAGCAGTTCTTC.

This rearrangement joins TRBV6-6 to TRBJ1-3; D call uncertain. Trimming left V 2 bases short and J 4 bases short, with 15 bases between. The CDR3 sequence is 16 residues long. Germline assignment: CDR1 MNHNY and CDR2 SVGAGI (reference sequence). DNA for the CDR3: TGTGCCAGCAGTTACCCGATACGGGAAGCAGGAAACACCATATATTTT. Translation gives CASSYPIREAGNTIYF.

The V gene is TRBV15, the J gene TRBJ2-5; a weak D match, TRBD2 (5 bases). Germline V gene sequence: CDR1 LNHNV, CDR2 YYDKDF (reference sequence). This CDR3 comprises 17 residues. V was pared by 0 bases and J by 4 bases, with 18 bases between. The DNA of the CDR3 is TGTGCCACCAGCAGAGAGACGCCTCTCGATCGGGGAGAGACCCAGTACTTC. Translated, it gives CATSRETPLDRGETQYF.

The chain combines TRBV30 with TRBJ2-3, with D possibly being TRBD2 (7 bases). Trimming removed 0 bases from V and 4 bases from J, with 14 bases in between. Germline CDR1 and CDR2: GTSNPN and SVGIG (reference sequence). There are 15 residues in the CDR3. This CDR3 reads CAWSVGGERPDTQYF. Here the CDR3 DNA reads TGTGCCTGGAGTGTAGGGGGGGAAAGACCAGATACGCAGTATTTT.

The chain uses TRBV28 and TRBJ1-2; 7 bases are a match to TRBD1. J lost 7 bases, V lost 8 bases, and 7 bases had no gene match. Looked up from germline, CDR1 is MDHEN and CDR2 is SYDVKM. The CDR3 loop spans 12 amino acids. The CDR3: CASEGGAGGYTF. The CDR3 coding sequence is TGTGCCAGCGAAGGGGGCGCTGGTGGCTACACCTTC.

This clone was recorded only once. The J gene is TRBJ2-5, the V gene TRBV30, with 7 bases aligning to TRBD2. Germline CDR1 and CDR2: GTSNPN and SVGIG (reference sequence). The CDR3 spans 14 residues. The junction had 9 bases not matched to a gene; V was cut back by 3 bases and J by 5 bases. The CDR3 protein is CAWSRLAIEETQYF. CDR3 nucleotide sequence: TGTGCCTGGAGCCGACTAGCCATTGAGGAGACCCAGTACTTC.

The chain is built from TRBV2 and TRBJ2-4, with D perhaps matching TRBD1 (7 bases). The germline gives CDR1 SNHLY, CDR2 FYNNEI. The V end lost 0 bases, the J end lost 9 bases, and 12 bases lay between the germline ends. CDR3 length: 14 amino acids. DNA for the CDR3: TGTGCCAGCAGTGAAGCGGGCAGGGGGGCCATTCAGTACTTC. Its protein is CASSEAGRGAIQYF.

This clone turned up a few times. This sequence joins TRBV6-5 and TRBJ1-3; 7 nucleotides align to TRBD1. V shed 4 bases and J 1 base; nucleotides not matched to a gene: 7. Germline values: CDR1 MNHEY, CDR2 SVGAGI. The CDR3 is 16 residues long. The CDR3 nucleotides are TGTGCCAGCAGTTGCCCGACAGGGTTTTCTGGAAACACCATATATTTT. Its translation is CASSCPTGFSGNTIYF.